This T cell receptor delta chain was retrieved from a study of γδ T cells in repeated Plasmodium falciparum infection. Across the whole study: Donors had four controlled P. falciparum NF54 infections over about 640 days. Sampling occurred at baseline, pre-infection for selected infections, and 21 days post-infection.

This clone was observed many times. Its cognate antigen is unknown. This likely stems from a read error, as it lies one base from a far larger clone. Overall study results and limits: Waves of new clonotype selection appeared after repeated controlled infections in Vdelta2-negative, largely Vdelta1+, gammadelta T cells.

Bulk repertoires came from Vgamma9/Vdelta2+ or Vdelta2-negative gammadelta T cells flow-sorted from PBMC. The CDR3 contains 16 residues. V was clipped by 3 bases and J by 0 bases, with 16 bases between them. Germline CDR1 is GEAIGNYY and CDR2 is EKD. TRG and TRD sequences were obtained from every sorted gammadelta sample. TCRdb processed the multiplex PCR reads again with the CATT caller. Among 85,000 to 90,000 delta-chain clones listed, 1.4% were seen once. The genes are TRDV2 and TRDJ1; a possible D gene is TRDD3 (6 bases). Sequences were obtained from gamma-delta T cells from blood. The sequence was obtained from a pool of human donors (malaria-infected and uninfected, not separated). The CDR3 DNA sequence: TGTGCCTGTGACGAGGGTGCTGGGGTCGACACCGATAAACTCATCTTT. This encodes CACDEGAGVDTDKLIF.